This TCR beta chain emerged from a study of cytomegalovirus exposure and HLA in healthy donors. Whole-study findings and limits: Upon later analysis, HLA-associated TCR beta chains proved more clonally expanded than other, equally common chains.

CDR3 length: 15 residues. The germline V gene encodes CDR1 MNHNY and CDR2 SVGAGI (reference sequence). The J segment lost 4 bases and the V segment lost 2 bases, leaving 7 bases of the junction unmatched. Donors had nominal health at sampling but likely had unrecorded immune exposures. PCR employed 60 Vbeta and 13 Jbeta primers. Data came from immunoSEQ multiplex PCR; TCRdb stores just in-frame clones and leaves some out. The sample yields about 130,000 clones, about 79% seen once. Comment on this clone: The antigen is not known.

V is TRBV6-6 and J is TRBJ1-2; TRBD1 matches 7 bases. The sample comprised PBMCs. The receptor was derived from a man aged 45 to 65 in good health and CMV-seronegative. DNA of the CDR3: TGTGCCAGCAGTTACGCCAGTCAGGGGGGCTATGGCTACACCTTC. The encoded protein is CASSYASQGGYGYTF.